Listed here are 32 T cell receptor beta chains from one sample, sequenced in a study of T-cell memory formation after mild COVID-19. TCRdb re-derived calls from the 5' RACE reads in MiXCR, one entry per CDR3 protein. The data contain fewer than 350,000 distinct CDR3 sequences, 15% to 20% of them seen just once; the ten biggest clones take up roughly 23%. The sample consisted of PBMCs or a T cell subset sorted from them (not recorded which). Receptor source: a man younger than 35 who had mild COVID-19 (a few samples of this study predate the infection). Cell type and time point are not known.

The chain combines TRBV5-6 with TRBJ1-2; D may be TRBD1 (5 bases). CDR1 SGHDT and CDR2 YYEEEE come from the germline V gene. Between the trimmed V and J ends, which lost 4 bases and 2 bases, there was a span of 12 bases. This CDR3 has 14 amino acids. The CDR3 DNA sequence: TGTGCCAGCAGCGCGGGACTTACGAACTATGGCTACACCTTC. This gives the protein CASSAGLTNYGYTF.

This clonotype was seen a handful of times. J is TRBJ2-2 and V is TRBV5-5, with TRBD1 identical over 8 bases. CDR1 and CDR2 from the germline V gene are SGHKS and YYEKEE (reference sequence). V was clipped by 7 bases and J by 1 base; unmatched bases: 3. The CDR3 contains 14 residues. The CDR3 region has the DNA TGTGCCAGCGAGGGGACAGGGAACACCGGGGAGCTGTTTTTT. Encoded protein: CASEGTGNTGELFF.

This clonotype was detected many times. V is TRBV7-2 and J is TRBJ2-5, with 10 bases identical to TRBD2. The length of the CDR3 is 16 residues. V gave up 5 bases and J gave up 5 bases; unmatched junction bases: 11. In germline, CDR1 is SGHTA, CDR2 FQGNSA. The CDR3 protein is CASSPPRLAGVETQYF. The CDR3 DNA sequence: TGTGCCAGCAGCCCTCCAAGGCTAGCGGGGGTGGAGACCCAGTACTTC. Together with reference TRBV7-2 and TRBJ2-5, the CDR3 gives the full variable domain: GAGVSQSPSNKVTEKGKDVELRCDPISGHTALYWYRQSLGQGLEFLIYFQGNSAPDKSGLPSDRFSAERTGGSVSTLTIQRTQQEDSAVYLCASSPPRLAGVETQYFGPGTRLLVL.

This clonotype has just a few counts. This sequence joins TRBV12-3 or TRBV12-4 and TRBJ1-6; D remains unclear. The CDR3 consists of 12 residues. Trimming removed 6 bases from V and 5 bases from J, with 5 bases in between. CDR3 in amino acids: CASSPHNSPLHF. The CDR3 nucleotides read TGTGCCAGCAGCCCCCATAATTCACCCCTCCACTTT.

This clonotype was counted between two and nine times. The chain combines TRBV9 with TRBJ1-5; a possible D gene is TRBD1 (6 bases). V was shortened by 4 bases and J by 2 bases, with 13 bases between the two germline ends. Germline assignment: CDR1 SGDLS and CDR2 YYNGEE. The CDR3 loop spans 15 amino acids. The CDR3 nucleotides are TGTGCCAGCAGCCCCGGGGGGGCTGGCAATCAGCCCCAGCATTTT. Its protein is CASSPGGAGNQPQHF.

The chain links TRBV6-2 or TRBV6-3 to TRBJ2-7, with a weak D call TRBD1 (5 bases). Per the germline V gene, CDR1 is MNHEY and CDR2 is SVGEGT. The CDR3 totals 13 residues. Deletions cut 5 bases from V and 3 bases from J, with 11 bases between. The CDR3 nucleotides read TGTGCCAGCAGTAATCTGGGGCGCTACGAGCAGTACGTC. Its translation: CASSNLGRYEQYV.

The genes are TRBV9 and TRBJ1-1; 7 nucleotides line up with TRBD1. The germline gives CDR1 SGDLS, CDR2 YYNGEE. The CDR3 consists of 14 residues. Trimming at V came to 5 bases and at J to 1 base, leaving 5 bases not matched to a gene. The DNA for the CDR3 is TGTGCCAGCAGTGGCAGGGGGGGGAACACTGAAGCTTTCTTT. Its translation: CASSGRGGNTEAFF.

This clonotype occurred a few times. This sequence joins TRBV29-1 and TRBJ2-5, with 9 bases aligning to TRBD1. The CDR3 extends over 15 amino acids. The germline V gene has CDR1 SQVTM and CDR2 ANQGSEA. The junction had 7 bases not matched to a gene; V was cut back by 3 bases and J by 2 bases. CDR3: CSVENTGGIQETQYF. The CDR3 bases are TGCAGCGTTGAGAATACAGGGGGCATACAAGAGACCCAGTACTTC.

This clonotype was observed a handful of times. The chain recombines TRBV9 with TRBJ1-3; 7 nucleotides agree with TRBD1. The CDR3 loop spans 16 amino acids. Unmatched junction bases numbered 10, after V lost 3 bases and J lost 4 bases. CDR1 and CDR2 (germline): SGDLS, YYNGEE. In DNA, the CDR3 is TGTGCCAGCAGCGAGGACAGGACGTCGGGCGGAAACACCATATATTTT. Translating it yields CASSEDRTSGGNTIYF.

The J gene is TRBJ2-7, the V gene TRBV6-5; D may be TRBD2 (5 bases). V lost 6 bases and J lost 6, with 12 bases in between. The CDR3 is 12 amino acids. Germline CDR1 and CDR2: MNHEY and SVGAGI. The CDR3 bases are TGTGCCAGCAGGACGGGGTTCGGCGAGCAGTACGTC. Its protein product is CASRTGFGEQYV.

The chain couples TRBV20-1 to TRBJ2-3; 10 nucleotides align to TRBD2. The germline V gene has CDR1 DFQATT and CDR2 SNEGSKA (reference sequence). The trim removed 3 bases at V and 6 bases at J, leaving 12 bases unmatched. This CDR3 region has 16 residues. In DNA form, the CDR3 reads TGCAGTGCTAGGGCACTAGCGGGGTACTGGGCGGATACGCAGTATTTT. Its translation: CSARALAGYWADTQYF.

This chain joins TRBV5-5 and TRBJ2-7, with TRBD1 matching 8 bases. The ends lost 4 bases at V and 5 bases at J; junction bases unmatched: 14. Per the germline V gene, CDR1 is SGHKS and CDR2 is YYEKEE (reference sequence). This CDR3 region has 16 residues. DNA for the CDR3: TGTGCCAGCAGCCCATGGACAGGGAGCCCGGGCAACGAGCAGTACGTC. Translated: CASSPWTGSPGNEQYV.

This clonotype has only one observation. One junction end disagrees with the germline gene, perhaps due to a read error. The chain combines TRBV11-2 with TRBJ2-7, with unresolved D. Germline loops: CDR1 SGHAT, CDR2 FQNNGV. The CDR3 covers 15 residues. CDR3 sequence (DNA): TGTGCCAGCAGTTTAGCTTGGGGTCTCGCCTACGAGCAGTACTTC. It yields the protein CASSLAWGLAYEQYF.

V is TRBV4-1 and J is TRBJ1-2, with D possibly being TRBD1 (6 bases). CDR3 length: 15 amino acids. The V gene lost 4 bases and the J gene lost 2 bases, with 14 bases spanning the gap. CDR1 and CDR2 from the germline V gene are MGHRA and YSYEKL. In DNA form, the CDR3 reads TGCGCCAGCAGCCGAGGGCAGGGGACAAACTATGGCTACACCTTC. It translates to CASSRGQGTNYGYTF.

CDR3 region: CASSGSENYNEQFF. As DNA, the CDR3 is TGTGCCAGCAGCGGATCAGAAAACTACAATGAGCAGTTCTTC. This chain uses TRBV5-6 with TRBJ2-1; D not certain. This CDR3 comprises 14 residues. The V gene's germline CDR1 is SGHDT and CDR2 YYEEEE. Trimming removed 4 bases at V and 3 bases at J, with 11 bases between.

This clonotype appeared once. The V and J genes are TRBV20-1 and TRBJ2-4, with 10 bases aligning to TRBD2. CDR3 length: 16 residues. V was clipped by 7 bases and J by 0 bases; unmatched bases: 9. Germline values: CDR1 DFQATT, CDR2 SNEGSKA (reference sequence). The CDR3 DNA reads as TGCAGTGGAGGGCTAGCGGGGGCAGTAGCCAAAAACATTCAGTACTTC. This gives the protein CSGGLAGAVAKNIQYF.

This chain links TRBV6-5 with TRBJ1-2, with 10 bases aligning to TRBD1. CDR1 is MNHEY, CDR2 SVGAGI, per germline. Germline trimming cut 3 bases from V and 6 bases from J; bases unmatched to any gene: 7. The length of the CDR3 is 15 residues. CDR3: CASSYIDRGQNGYTF. As DNA, the CDR3 is TGTGCCAGCAGTTATATTGACAGGGGGCAGAATGGCTACACCTTC.

V is TRBV7-8 and J is TRBJ2-5, with 9 bases identical to TRBD1. Per germline, CDR1 SGHVS and CDR2 FQNEAQ. V lost 4 bases to trimming and J lost 4 bases; unmatched junction nucleotides: 16. CDR3 length equals 18 residues. CDR3 loop: CASSSSRITGGAGETQYF. The CDR3 DNA reads TGTGCCAGCAGCTCATCCAGGATAACAGGGGGCGCGGGAGAGACCCAGTACTTC.

This clonotype was observed a few times. V is TRBV18 and J is TRBJ2-1; either TRBD1 or TRBD2 may fit D (5 bases each). CDR1 KGHSH and CDR2 LQKENI come from the germline V gene. V shed 2 bases and J shed 6 bases, with 11 bases lying between them. This CDR3 region has 14 residues. This CDR3 reads CASSPGRDGNEQFF. The CDR3 nucleotides are TGTGCCAGCTCACCAGGAAGGGACGGCAATGAGCAGTTCTTC.

The CDR3 coding sequence is TGTGCCAGCAGTTTAGCGGGTCCCAGGGGGACCCAGTACTTC. This codes for CASSLAGPRGTQYF. V gene TRBV12-3 or TRBV12-4 combines with J gene TRBJ2-5; D perhaps matches TRBD1 (6 bases). The CDR3 spans 14 residues. Between the trimmed V and J ends, which lost 0 bases and 7 bases, there was a span of 12 bases.

The V call is TRBV6-5, the J call TRBJ2-2; tentatively, D is TRBD2 (7 bases). V gave up 8 bases and J gave up 5 bases, with 12 bases separating them. This CDR3 spans 13 amino acids. CDR1 is MNHEY and CDR2 is SVGAGI in the germline V gene. CDR3 in DNA: TGTGCCAGCGGGGGGGCCGGGACCGGGGAGCTGTTTTTT. Translated: CASGGAGTGELFF.

The chain uses TRBV20-1 and TRBJ2-5, with 10 positions matching TRBD2. This CDR3 has 13 residues. The germline V gene has CDR1 DFQATT and CDR2 SNEGSKA (reference sequence). The CDR3 loop reads CRVQRGGRETQYF. The CDR3 nucleotides are TGCAGGGTTCAGCGGGGGGGCCGTGAGACCCAGTACTTC.

This clonotype was observed at least ten times. The gene calls are TRBV5-1 and TRBJ2-1; 9 bases map to TRBD2. CDR3 length equals 19 residues. J gave up 0 bases and V 3 bases, and 13 bases lay outside the gene matches. Germline lookup yields CDR1 SGHRS and CDR2 YFSETQ. The CDR3 DNA reads TGCGCCAGCAGCTCCAGCGGGGGGCCGCCTTCGAGCTCCTACAATGAGCAGTTCTTC. Protein product: CASSSSGGPPSSSYNEQFF.

This clonotype was seen a handful of times. This sequence joins TRBV5-1 and TRBJ2-2, with TRBD1 matching 8 bases. Germline lookup yields CDR1 SGHRS and CDR2 YFSETQ. The V and J ends lost 3 bases and 6 bases, in that order; junction bases with no gene match: 4. The CDR3 is 14 amino acids. The CDR3 nucleotides are TGCGCCAGCAGCTCAGGGGGCTGGCCCGGGGAGCTGTTTTTT. Translation: CASSSGGWPGELFF.

This chain uses TRBV7-2 with TRBJ2-1; 9 bases map to TRBD2. This CDR3 contains 15 residues. Germline assignment: CDR1 SGHTA and CDR2 FQGNSA. V lost 4 bases and J lost 10; bases outside the gene matches: 11. The CDR3 sequence: CASSYQAGGQGEQFF. CDR3 nucleotide sequence: TGTGCCAGCAGCTACCAGGCGGGGGGGCAAGGGGAGCAGTTCTTC.

This clonotype has a handful of counts. V gene TRBV4-3 combines with J gene TRBJ1-5, with 11 positions matching TRBD1. V was clipped by 1 base and J by 2 bases; unmatched bases: 10. CDR3 length: 19 residues. Germline V CDR1 and CDR2: LGHNA, YSLEER. The DNA for the CDR3 is TGCGCCAGCAGCCAAGGAGGGACAGGGGGTTCTGGGGGCAATCAGCCCCAGCATTTT. The encoded protein is CASSQGGTGGSGGNQPQHF.

This clonotype has only a few counts. This CDR3 is missing its conserved last phenylalanine or tryptophan, likely due to a read error. No DNA is shown, since the ends of the CDR3 on it are uncertain; the CDR3 is the one TCRdb lists. V usage is TRBV4-1 and J usage is TRBJ1-1. The CDR3 sequence runs 15 residues, both termini included. Germline CDR1 and CDR2: MGHRA and YSYEKL. This CDR3 is CASSGPWTRKESLEV.

The genes are TRBV12-3 or TRBV12-4 and TRBJ2-7; 9 positions agree with TRBD2. The CDR3 contains 15 residues. V lost 5 bases to trimming and J lost 5 bases; unmatched junction nucleotides: 10. The CDR3 coding sequence is TGTGCCAGCAGTCCGCATGCGGGGGGGCCCGACGAGCAGTACTTC. Translation gives CASSPHAGGPDEQYF.

The rearrangement links TRBV6-2 or TRBV6-3 to TRBJ2-5; 11 bases are a match to TRBD2. Looked up from germline, CDR1 is MNHEY and CDR2 is SVGEGT. The V gene end was trimmed by 6 bases and the J gene end by 2 bases; junction bases not matched to a gene: 5. The CDR3 contains 15 residues. CDR3 region: CASRALAGEQETQYF. The DNA for the CDR3 is TGTGCCAGCAGGGCACTAGCGGGGGAACAAGAGACCCAGTACTTC.

The V and J genes are TRBV15 and TRBJ2-3, with D perhaps matching TRBD2 (6 bases). Trimming stripped 5 bases from V and 5 bases from J, with 11 bases between. Germline V lookup: CDR1 LNHNV, CDR2 YYDKDF (reference sequence). This CDR3 is built from 13 residues. The CDR3 spells CATSGGMGDTQYF. The CDR3 nucleotides read TGTGCCACCAGCGGGGGGATGGGAGATACGCAGTATTTT. Supplemented by reference TRBV15 and TRBJ2-3, the full variable domain reads DAMVIQNPRYQVTQFGKPVTLSCSQTLNHNVMYWYQQKSSQAPKLLFHYYDKDFNNEADTPDNFQSRRPNTSFCFLDIRSPGLGDTAMYLCATSGGMGDTQYFGPGTRLTVL.

This clonotype appeared a few times. V is TRBV5-4 and J is TRBJ2-3, with D possibly matching TRBD2 (6 bases). The V end was cut by 3 bases, the J end by 0 bases, with 14 bases between. Germline CDR1 and CDR2: SGHNT and YYREEE (reference sequence). The CDR3 covers 16 residues. The CDR3, as DNA: TGTGCCAGCAGCTATGGAGGGGACGTCAGCACAGATACGCAGTATTTT. Its protein is CASSYGGDVSTDTQYF. Full variable domain (rest looked up from reference TRBV5-4 and TRBJ2-3): ETGVTQSPTHLIKTRGQQVTLRCSSQSGHNTVSWYQQALGQGPQFIFQYYREEENGRGNFPPRFSGLQFPNYSSELNVNALELDDSALYLCASSYGGDVSTDTQYFGPGTRLTVL.

This chain uses TRBV4-3 with TRBJ2-7, with 9 bases lining up with TRBD1. Trimming at V came to 1 base and at J to 3 bases, leaving 4 bases not matched to a gene. This CDR3 is 15 amino acids long. The germline gives CDR1 LGHNA, CDR2 YSLEER. In DNA form, the CDR3 reads TGCGCCAGCAGCCAAGGGGGGACAGGGCACTACGAGCAGTACTTC. This translates into CASSQGGTGHYEQYF.